This TCR beta chain was sequenced in a study of T cell responses to AZD1222 COVID-19 vaccine. Study results and caveats: Targets within unmutated variant regions were reportedly found for nearly half of spike-specific TCRs. Repertoire collection took place solely once the T cell response had peaked. When two AZD1222 doses had been given, Spike-specific TCR breadth and depth rose.

Turning to this clone: Antigen: not known.

Timing groups of about 4 and about 12 weeks for second doses were pooled. Trimming cost V 5 bases and J 9 bases, with 13 bases left between them. Germline V CDR1 and CDR2: SGHAT, FQNNGV. CDR3 length: 12 residues. Some clones are missing from TCRdb's copy, which holds only in-frame ones; the method was immunoSEQ multiplex PCR. The repertoire has about 89,000 clones, 86% of them found once; the top ten carry about 6%. This sample comprised peripheral blood, obtained 28 days after the second AZD1222 dose. The TCR comes from an adult who received the AZD1222 COVID-19 vaccine. The V and J genes are TRBV11-2 and TRBJ1-1, with D possibly being TRBD1 (5 bases). The CDR3 reads CASSVQGSKAFF. The CDR3 nucleotides read TGTGCCAGCAGCGTTCAGGGATCTAAAGCTTTCTTT.